This TCR beta chain was captured by sequencing in a study of response to subunit inactivated influenza vaccine. General study points: Every seasonal influenza vaccination brings in few new T cells, the authors suggested.

Germline CDR1 and CDR2: MNHEY and SMNVEV (reference sequence). V was cut by 2 bases and J by 4 bases, with 8 bases left in between. This CDR3 is built from 13 residues. This clonotype has more than one count but fewer than ten. The antigen is unknown. From the RT-PCR reads, TCRdb called clonotypes with MiXCR, one entry per CDR3 protein. The data hold about 520,000 distinct CDR3 sequences, with around 7.9% observed a single time. The TCR originated in a man aged 50-75 years who received an inactivated influenza vaccine. The sample in question was PBMCs from blood, obtained less than 30 months after vaccination. The chain couples TRBV27 to TRBJ1-1; no clear D. DNA for the CDR3: TGTGCCAGCAGTTTAGGACGGGTCACTGAAGCTTTCTTT. It is translated as CASSLGRVTEAFF.